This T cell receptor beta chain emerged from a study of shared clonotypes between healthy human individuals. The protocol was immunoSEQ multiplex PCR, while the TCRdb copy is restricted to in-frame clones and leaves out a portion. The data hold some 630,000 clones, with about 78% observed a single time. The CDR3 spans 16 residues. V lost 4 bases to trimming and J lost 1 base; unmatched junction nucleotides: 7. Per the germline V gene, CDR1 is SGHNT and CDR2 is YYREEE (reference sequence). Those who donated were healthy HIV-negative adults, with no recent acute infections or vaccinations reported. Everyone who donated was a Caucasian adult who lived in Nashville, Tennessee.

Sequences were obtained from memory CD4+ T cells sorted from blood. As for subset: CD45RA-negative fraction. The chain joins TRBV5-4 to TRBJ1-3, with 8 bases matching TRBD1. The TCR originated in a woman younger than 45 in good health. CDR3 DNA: TGTGCCAGCAGCACGGGCGACAGGGGATCTGGAAACACCATATATTTT. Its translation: CASSTGDRGSGNTIYF.